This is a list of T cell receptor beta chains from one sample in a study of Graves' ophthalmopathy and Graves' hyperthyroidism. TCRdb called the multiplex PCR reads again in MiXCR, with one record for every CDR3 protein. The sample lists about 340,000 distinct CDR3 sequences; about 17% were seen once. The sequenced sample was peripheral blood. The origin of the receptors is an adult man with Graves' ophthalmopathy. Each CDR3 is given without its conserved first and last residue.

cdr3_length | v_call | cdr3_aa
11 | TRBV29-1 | SVEARDSYEQY
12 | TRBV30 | AWNIGAGTYEQY
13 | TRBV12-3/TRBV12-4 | ASSRPGTGVHEQY
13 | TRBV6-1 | ASRVLAGGFHEQY
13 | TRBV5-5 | ASSLDSLILSPLH
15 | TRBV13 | ASSLGPGTGDLYEQY
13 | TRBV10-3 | AISGKDSTPYEQY
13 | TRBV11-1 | ASSLAQGQVQTQY
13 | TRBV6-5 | ASTPDSSYNSPLH
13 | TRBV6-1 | ASSRGRGDAGKLF
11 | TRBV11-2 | ASSLRTHYEQY
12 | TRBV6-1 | ASSPIGGSYEQS
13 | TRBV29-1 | SAGPGLGPQETQY
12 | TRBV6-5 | ASSYRKGHTEAF
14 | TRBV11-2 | ASSLSGASGSYEQY
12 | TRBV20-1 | SANVSPGGYGYT
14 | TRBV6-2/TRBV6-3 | ASSPASGGPRETQY
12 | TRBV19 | ASGIGRGVTEQY
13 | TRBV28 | ASSLSGHYLYGYT
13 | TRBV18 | ASSPGGARNQPQH
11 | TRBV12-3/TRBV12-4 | ASSVQVEETQY
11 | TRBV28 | ASSLTNRGPQH
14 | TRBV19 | ASSPRRTGDNQPQH
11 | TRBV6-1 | ASAGQGGQPQH
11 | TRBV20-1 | SAPTSGTYEQY
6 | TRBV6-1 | ASTEAF
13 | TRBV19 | ASSTPATMNTEAF
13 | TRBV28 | ASSLIVSPSYEQY
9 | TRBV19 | ASTSGRAQY
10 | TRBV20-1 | RTTGEGAEQY
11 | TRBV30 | AWSEGLHYGYT
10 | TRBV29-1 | SVERVQGEQY
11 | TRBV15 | ATSVTGTETQY
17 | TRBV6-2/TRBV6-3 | ASSYSFGGEATSGYEQY
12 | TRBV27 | ASALGVGAGELF
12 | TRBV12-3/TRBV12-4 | ASRFTGFGYGYT
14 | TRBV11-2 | ASSGGTGGNTGELF
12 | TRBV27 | ASSPRTAGNTIY
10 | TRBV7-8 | ASGTGTGEAF
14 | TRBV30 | AWSVLGEGAKNIQY